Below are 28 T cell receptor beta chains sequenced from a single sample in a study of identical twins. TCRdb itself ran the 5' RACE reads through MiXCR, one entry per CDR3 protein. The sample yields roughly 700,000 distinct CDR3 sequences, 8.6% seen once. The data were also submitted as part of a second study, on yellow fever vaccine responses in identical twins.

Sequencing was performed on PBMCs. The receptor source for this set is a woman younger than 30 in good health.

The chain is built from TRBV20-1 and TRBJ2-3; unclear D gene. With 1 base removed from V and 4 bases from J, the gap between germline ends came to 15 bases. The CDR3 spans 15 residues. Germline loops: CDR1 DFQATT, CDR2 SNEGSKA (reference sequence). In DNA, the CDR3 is TGCAGTGCTAGAGTGTCCGATTTTCCCGCAGATACGCAGTATTTT. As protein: CSARVSDFPADTQYF.

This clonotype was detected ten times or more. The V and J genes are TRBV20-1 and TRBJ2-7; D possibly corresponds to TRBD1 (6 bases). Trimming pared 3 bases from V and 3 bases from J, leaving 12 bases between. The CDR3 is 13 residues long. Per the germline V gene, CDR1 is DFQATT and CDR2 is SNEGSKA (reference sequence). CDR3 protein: CSASRRGSYEQYF. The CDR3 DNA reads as TGCAGTGCTAGTCGCAGGGGAAGCTACGAGCAGTACTTC.

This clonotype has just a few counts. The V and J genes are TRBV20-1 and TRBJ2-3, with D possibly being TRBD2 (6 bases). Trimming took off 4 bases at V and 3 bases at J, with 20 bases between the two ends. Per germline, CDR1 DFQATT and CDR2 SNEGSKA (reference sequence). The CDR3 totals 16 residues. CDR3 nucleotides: TGCAGTGCTACCGAGTTACTAGCTGGAAAAACAGATACGCAGTATTTT. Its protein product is CSATELLAGKTDTQYF.

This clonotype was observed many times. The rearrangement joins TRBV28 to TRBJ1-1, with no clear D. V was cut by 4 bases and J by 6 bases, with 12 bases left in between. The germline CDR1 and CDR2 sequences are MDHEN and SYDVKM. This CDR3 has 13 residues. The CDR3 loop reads CASSSSLRSEAFF. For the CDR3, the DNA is TGTGCCAGCAGTTCCTCGCTCCGGTCTGAAGCTTTCTTT.

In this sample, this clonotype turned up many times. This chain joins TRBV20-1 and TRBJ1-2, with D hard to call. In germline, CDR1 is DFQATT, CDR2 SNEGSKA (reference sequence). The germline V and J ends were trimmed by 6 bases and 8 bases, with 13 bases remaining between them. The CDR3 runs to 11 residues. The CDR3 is CSAGVLVGYTF. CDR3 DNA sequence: TGCAGTGCCGGGGTCTTAGTAGGCTACACCTTC.

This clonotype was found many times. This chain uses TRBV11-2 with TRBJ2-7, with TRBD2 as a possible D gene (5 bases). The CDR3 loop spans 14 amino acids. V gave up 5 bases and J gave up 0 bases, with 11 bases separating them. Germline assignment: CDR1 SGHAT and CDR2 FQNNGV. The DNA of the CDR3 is TGTGCCAGCAGCCCCAACCGGGGCTCCTACGAGCAGTACTTC. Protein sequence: CASSPNRGSYEQYF.

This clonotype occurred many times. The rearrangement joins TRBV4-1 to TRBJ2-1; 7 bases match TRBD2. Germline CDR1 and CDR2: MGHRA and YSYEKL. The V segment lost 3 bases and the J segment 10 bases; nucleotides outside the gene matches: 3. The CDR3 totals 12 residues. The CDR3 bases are TGCGCCAGCAGCCATGCGGGACTAGAGCAGTTCTTC. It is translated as CASSHAGLEQFF.

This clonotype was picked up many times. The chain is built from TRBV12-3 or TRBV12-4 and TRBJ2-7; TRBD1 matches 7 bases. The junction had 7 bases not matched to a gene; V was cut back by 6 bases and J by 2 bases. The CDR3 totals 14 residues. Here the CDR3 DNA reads TGTGCCAGCAGCCAAAGCCAGGGGGCCTACGAGCAGTACTTC. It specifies CASSQSQGAYEQYF.

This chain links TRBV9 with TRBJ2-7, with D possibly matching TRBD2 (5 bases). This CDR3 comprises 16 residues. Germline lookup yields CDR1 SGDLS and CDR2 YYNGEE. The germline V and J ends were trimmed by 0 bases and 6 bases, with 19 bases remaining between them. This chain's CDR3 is CASSVGASPEGSEQYF. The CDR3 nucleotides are TGTGCCAGCAGCGTAGGTGCTAGCCCTGAGGGCTCCGAGCAGTACTTC. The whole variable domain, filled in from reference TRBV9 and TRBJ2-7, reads DSGVTQTPKHLITATGQRVTLRCSPRSGDLSVYWYQQSLDQGLQFLIQYYNGEERAKGNILERFSAQQFPDLHSELNLSSLELGDSALYFCASSVGASPEGSEQYFGPGTRLTVT.

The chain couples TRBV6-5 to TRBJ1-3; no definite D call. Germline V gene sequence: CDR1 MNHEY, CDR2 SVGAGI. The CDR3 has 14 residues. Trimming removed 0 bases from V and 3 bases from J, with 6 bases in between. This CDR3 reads CASSYSSIGNTIYF. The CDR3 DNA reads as TGTGCCAGCAGTTACTCCTCAATTGGAAACACCATATATTTT.

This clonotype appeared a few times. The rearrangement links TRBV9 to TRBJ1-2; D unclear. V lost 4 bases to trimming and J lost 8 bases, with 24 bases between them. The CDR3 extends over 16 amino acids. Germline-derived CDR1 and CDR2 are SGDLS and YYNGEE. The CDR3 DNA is TGTGCCAGCAGCCGATTTCCCCGTTATGGGCCGGTGGGCTACACCTTC. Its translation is CASSRFPRYGPVGYTF. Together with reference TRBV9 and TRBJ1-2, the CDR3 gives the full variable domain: DSGVTQTPKHLITATGQRVTLRCSPRSGDLSVYWYQQSLDQGLQFLIQYYNGEERAKGNILERFSAQQFPDLHSELNLSSLELGDSALYFCASSRFPRYGPVGYTFGSGTRLTVV.

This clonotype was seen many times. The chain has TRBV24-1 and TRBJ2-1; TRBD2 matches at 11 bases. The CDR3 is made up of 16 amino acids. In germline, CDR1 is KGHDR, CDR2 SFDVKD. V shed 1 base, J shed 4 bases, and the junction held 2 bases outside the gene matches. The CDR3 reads CATSDFTSGGYNEQFF. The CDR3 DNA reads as TGTGCCACCAGTGATTTCACTAGCGGGGGATACAATGAGCAGTTCTTC.

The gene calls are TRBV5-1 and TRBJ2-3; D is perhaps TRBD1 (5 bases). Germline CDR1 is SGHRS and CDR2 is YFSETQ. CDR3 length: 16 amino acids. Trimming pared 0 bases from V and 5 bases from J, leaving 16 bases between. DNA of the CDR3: TGCGCCAGCAGCTTGGAGGGCAGGGTAATAGGAGATACGCAGTATTTT. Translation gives CASSLEGRVIGDTQYF.

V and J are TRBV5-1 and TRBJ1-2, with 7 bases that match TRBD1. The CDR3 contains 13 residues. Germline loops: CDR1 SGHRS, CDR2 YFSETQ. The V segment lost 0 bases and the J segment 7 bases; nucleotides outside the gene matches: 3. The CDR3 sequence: CASSLEGGAGYTF. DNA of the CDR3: TGCGCCAGCAGCTTGGAAGGGGGCGCTGGCTACACCTTC.

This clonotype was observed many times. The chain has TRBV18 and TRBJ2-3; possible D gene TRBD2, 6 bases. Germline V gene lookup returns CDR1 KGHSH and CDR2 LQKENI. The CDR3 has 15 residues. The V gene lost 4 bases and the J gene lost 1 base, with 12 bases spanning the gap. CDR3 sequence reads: CASSQRDSRTDTQYF. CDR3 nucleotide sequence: TGTGCCAGCTCACAACGGGACTCCCGCACAGATACGCAGTATTTT.

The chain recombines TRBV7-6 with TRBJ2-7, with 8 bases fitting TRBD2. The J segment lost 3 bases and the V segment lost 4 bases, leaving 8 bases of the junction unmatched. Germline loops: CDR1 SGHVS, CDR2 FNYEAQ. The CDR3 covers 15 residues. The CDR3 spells CASSSSGGRVYEQYF. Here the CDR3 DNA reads TGTGCCAGCAGCTCCTCGGGGGGGAGGGTCTACGAGCAGTACTTC.

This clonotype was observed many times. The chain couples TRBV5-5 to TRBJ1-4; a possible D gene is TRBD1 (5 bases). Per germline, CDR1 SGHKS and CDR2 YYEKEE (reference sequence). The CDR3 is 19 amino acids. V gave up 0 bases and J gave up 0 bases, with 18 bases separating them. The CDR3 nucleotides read TGTGCCAGCAGCTTGGGCCGACGGGGGGGTCGCACAACTAATGAAAAACTGTTTTTT. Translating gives CASSLGRRGGRTTNEKLFF.

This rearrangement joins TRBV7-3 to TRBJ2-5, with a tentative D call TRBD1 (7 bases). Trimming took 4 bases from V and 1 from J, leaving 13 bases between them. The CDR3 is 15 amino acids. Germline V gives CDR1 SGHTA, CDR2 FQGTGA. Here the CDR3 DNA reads TGTGCCAGCAGCTCAGGGGGGAGAATCCAAGAGACCCAGTACTTC. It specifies CASSSGGRIQETQYF.

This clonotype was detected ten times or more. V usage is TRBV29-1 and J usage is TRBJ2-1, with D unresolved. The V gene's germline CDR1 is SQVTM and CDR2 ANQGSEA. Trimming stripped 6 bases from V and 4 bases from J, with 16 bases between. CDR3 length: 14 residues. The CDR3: CSVNRINNYNEQFF. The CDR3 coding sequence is TGCAGCGTCAATCGGATTAACAATTACAATGAGCAGTTCTTC.

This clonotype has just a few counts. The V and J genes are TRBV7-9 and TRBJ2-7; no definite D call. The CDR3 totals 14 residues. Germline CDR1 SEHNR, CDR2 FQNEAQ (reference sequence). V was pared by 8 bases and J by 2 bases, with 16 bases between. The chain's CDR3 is CASAKVPETYEQYF. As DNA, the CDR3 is TGTGCCAGCGCCAAAGTGCCGGAAACCTACGAGCAGTACTTC.

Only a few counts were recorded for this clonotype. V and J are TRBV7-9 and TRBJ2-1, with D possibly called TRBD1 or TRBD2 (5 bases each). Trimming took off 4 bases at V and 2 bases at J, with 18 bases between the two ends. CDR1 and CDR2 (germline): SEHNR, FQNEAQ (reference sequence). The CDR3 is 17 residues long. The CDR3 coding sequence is TGTGCCAGCAGCTCAGCCTCGCAGGGAGTACCCTACAATGAGCAGTTCTTC. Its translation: CASSSASQGVPYNEQFF.

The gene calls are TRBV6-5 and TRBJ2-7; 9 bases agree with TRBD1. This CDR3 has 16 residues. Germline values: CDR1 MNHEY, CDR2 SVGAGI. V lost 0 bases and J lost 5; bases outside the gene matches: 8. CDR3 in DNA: TGTGCCAGCAGTTACTCGACAGGGGGGCCATCTCACGAGCAGTACTTC. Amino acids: CASSYSTGGPSHEQYF.

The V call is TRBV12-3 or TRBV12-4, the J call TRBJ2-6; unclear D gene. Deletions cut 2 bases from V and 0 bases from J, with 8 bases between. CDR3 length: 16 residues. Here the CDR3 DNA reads TGTGCCAGCAGTTTATCCCACTACTCTGGGGCCAACGTCCTGACTTTC. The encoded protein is CASSLSHYSGANVLTF.

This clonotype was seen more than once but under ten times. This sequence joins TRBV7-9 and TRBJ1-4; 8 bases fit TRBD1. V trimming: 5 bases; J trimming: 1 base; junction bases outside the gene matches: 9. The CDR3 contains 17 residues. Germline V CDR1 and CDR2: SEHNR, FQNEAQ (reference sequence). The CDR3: CASSRAQGAVTNEKLFF. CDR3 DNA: TGTGCCAGCAGCCGCGCCCAGGGGGCAGTAACTAATGAAAAACTGTTTTTT. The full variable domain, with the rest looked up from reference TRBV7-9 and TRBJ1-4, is DTGVSQNPRHKITKRGQNVTFRCDPISEHNRLYWYRQTLGQGPEFLTYFQNEAQLEKSRLLSDRFSAERPKGSFSTLEIQRTEQGDSAMYLCASSRAQGAVTNEKLFFGSGTQLSVL.

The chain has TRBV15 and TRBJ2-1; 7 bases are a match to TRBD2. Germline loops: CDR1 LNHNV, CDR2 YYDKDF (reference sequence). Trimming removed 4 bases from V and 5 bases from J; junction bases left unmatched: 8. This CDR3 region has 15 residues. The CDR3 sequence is CATSKTRDYNNEQFF. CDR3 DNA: TGTGCCACCAGCAAGACCCGGGACTACAACAATGAGCAGTTCTTC.

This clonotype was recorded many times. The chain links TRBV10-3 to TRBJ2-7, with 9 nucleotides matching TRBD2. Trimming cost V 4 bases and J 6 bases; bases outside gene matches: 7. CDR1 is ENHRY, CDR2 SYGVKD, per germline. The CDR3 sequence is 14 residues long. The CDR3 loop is CAISVSSGTGEQYF. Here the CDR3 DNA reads TGTGCCATCAGTGTGTCTAGCGGGACGGGCGAGCAGTACTTC.

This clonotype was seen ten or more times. For the CDR3, the DNA is TGTGCCAGCTCACCGTTGGGACAGAACACCGGGGAGCTGTTTTTT. Protein product: CASSPLGQNTGELFF. The V call is TRBV18, the J call TRBJ2-2; possible D gene TRBD1, 6 bases. V lost 3 bases and J lost 1, with 9 bases in between. The CDR3 has 15 amino acids. Germline V gene data show CDR1 as KGHSH and CDR2 as LQKENI. The variable domain in full, with the rest retrieved from reference TRBV18 and TRBJ2-2, is NAGVMQNPRHLVRRRGQEARLRCSPMKGHSHVYWYRQLPEEGLKFMVYLQKENIIDESGMPKERFSAEFPKEGPSILRIQQVVRGDSAAYFCASSPLGQNTGELFFGEGSRLTVL.

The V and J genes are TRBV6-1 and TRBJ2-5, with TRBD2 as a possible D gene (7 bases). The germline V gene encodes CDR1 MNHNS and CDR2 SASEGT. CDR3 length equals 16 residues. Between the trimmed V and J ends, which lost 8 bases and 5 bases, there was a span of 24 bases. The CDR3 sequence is CASGRGAGVGGETQYF. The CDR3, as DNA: TGTGCCAGCGGCCGGGGGGCAGGGGTAGGTGGCGAGACCCAGTACTTC.